This T cell receptor (beta chain) derives from a study of T-cell memory formation after mild COVID-19. Overall study results and limits: Whether second-wave clones peaking at day 37 were SARS-CoV-2 specific went unconfirmed. Whereas later expanders leaned CD4+, clones contracting day 15 to 85 showed a balanced CD4/CD8 makeup.

This clonotype was found a few times. Its specificity is unknown. After 5'RACE with constant-segment primers, TCR alpha and TCR beta cDNA libraries carrying sample barcodes and UMIs were obtained. Each CDR3 protein is one row after TCRdb ran MiXCR on the 5' RACE reads. The table lists over 120,000 distinct CDR3 sequences, roughly 19% of them singletons. The receptor's source is an adult woman who had mild COVID-19 (a few samples of this study predate the infection). Cell type and time point are not known. Material for sequencing was PBMCs or a T cell subset sorted from them (not recorded which).

CDR3 loop: CASSYSWDRRGYEQYF. For the CDR3, the DNA is TGTGCCAGCAGTTACTCTTGGGACCGTCGTGGCTACGAGCAGTACTTC. This chain connects TRBV6-5 to TRBJ2-7, with D perhaps assigned TRBD1 or TRBD2 (5 bases each). The germline V gene encodes CDR1 MNHEY and CDR2 SVGAGI. There are 16 residues in the CDR3. Trimming removed 0 bases from V and 3 bases from J, with 15 bases in between.